The entry that follows covers one T cell receptor (beta chain) sequence. Germline V gene sequence: CDR1 SQVTM, CDR2 ANQGSEA. The CDR3 loop spans 11 amino acids. With 4 bases removed from V and 7 bases from J, the gap between germline ends came to 10 bases. The data stem from a study of blood T cell repertoires in COVID-19. Whole-study context: Sources were T cells, B-cell-depleted T cells, or PBMCs; the material itself was cDNA or gDNA.

Profiling relied on immunoSEQ multiplex PCR, and the TCRdb table lists in-frame clones only, not all of them. Here the sample spans about 190,000 clones, about 85% being singletons. The chain combines TRBV29-1 with TRBJ1-2; possibly TRBD1 for D (6 bases). This TCR was sampled from a woman older than 75 with acute or convalescent COVID-19. The sequencing sample was made of peripheral blood. The CDR3 loop reads CSVVGGAGYTF. CDR3 in DNA: TGCAGCGTTGTAGGGGGGGCTGGCTACACCTTC.